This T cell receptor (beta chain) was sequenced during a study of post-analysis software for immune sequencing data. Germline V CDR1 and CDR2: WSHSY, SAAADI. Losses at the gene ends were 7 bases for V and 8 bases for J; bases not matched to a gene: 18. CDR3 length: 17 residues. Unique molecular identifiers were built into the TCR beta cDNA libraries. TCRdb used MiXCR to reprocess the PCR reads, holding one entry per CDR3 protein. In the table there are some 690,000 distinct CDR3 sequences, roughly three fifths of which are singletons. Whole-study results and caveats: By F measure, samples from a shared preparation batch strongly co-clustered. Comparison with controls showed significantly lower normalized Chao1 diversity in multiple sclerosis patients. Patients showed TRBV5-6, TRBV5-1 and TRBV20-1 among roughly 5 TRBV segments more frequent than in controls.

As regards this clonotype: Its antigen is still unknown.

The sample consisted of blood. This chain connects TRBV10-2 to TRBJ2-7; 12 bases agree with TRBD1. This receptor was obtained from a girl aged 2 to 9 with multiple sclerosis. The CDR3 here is CASNTGTGGAAPRKQYF. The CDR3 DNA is TGCGCCAGCAATACCGGGACAGGGGGCGCCGCCCCTCGAAAGCAGTACTTC.